The 2 T cell receptor beta chains below all came from one sample that was sequenced in a study of blood T cell repertoires in COVID-19. TCRdb's copy holds only in-frame clones and misses some; the assay was immunoSEQ multiplex PCR. This table holds some 150,000 clones, 84% found once. Sequencing was performed on peripheral blood. The receptors derive from a man between 40 and 49 years old who had recovered from COVID-19.

The CDR3 coding sequence is TGCAGCGTGGGGAGCGGGACAGGGGCCGGCGAGCAGTACTTC. It encodes CSVGSGTGAGEQYF. V usage is TRBV29-1 and J usage is TRBJ2-7; 10 bases are shared with TRBD1. Germline V gives CDR1 SQVTM, CDR2 ANQGSEA. J gave up 6 bases and V 6 bases, and 11 bases lay outside the gene matches. The CDR3 extends over 14 amino acids.

The J gene is TRBJ1-5, the V gene TRBV2; no firm D call. The CDR3 runs to 13 residues. Trimming took off 2 bases at V and 5 bases at J, with 7 bases between the two ends. Germline assignment: CDR1 SNHLY and CDR2 FYNNEI. The chain's CDR3 is CASSEFPDQPQHF. DNA of the CDR3: TGTGCCAGCAGTGAATTCCCCGATCAGCCCCAGCATTTT.